This T cell receptor beta chain derives from a study of shared clonotypes between healthy human individuals. Findings and limits, study-wide: Larger richness was generally estimated for naive than memory subsets. Tissues were not sampled, only blood, and their repertoires likely differ.

CDR3 size: 13 residues. Concerning this clone: Its antigen is still unknown.

Recent vaccinations or acute infections were absent in the healthy HIV-negative adult donors. Assay: immunoSEQ multiplex PCR; the TCRdb copy retains only in-frame clones and omits some. The data contain some 630,000 clones, 72% of them singletons. The specimen sequenced was memory CD4+ T cells sorted from blood. Regarding subset: CD45RA-negative fraction. The receptor was derived from a woman in her thirties in good health. This chain uses TRBV21-1 with TRBJ1-1. TRBV21-1 is designated a pseudogene. CDR3 DNA sequence: TGTGCCAGCAGCAAATTGTGGAACACTGAAGCTTTCTTT. Translation: CASSKLWNTEAFF.